These 27 T cell receptor beta chains were all obtained from the same sample, sequenced in a study of blood T cell repertoires in COVID-19. The data were produced by immunoSEQ multiplex PCR, yet TCRdb's version contains in-frame clones alone and is incomplete. The sample gives 180,000 or so clones, around nine tenths of which show up once; approximately 1.5% is in the top ten. The material sequenced was peripheral blood. The receptor source for this set is a man in his late teens or twenties with active or convalescent COVID-19.

This chain connects TRBV5-1 to TRBJ1-1; 7 positions match TRBD1. With 3 bases clipped from V and 11 bases from J, the junction kept 4 bases outside the gene matches. Germline CDR1 and CDR2: SGHRS and YFSETQ. This CDR3 is built from 11 residues. The CDR3 sequence: CASSSQGYAFF. The CDR3 bases are TGCGCCAGCAGCTCACAGGGGTATGCTTTCTTT.

This chain links TRBV7-6 with TRBJ2-7; 8 bases match TRBD1. V shed 5 bases, J shed 4 bases, and the junction held 10 bases outside the gene matches. Per the germline V gene, CDR1 is SGHVS and CDR2 is FNYEAQ. CDR3 size: 15 residues. The CDR3 sequence is CASSPQGRGQYEQYF. The CDR3 DNA sequence: TGTGCCAGCAGCCCCCAGGGCAGGGGGCAATACGAGCAGTACTTC.

The chain couples TRBV10-3 to TRBJ2-1; 10 nucleotides line up with TRBD2. CDR1 and CDR2 (germline): ENHRY, SYGVKD. This CDR3 is built from 16 residues. With V trimmed by 3 bases and J by 6 bases, 8 bases remained unmatched. CDR3 region: CAISETAGGITNEQFF. The CDR3 DNA is TGTGCCATCAGTGAAACAGCGGGAGGGATTACCAATGAGCAGTTCTTC.

This clone was recorded once. The genes are TRBV12-5 and TRBJ1-3; D remains unclear. Trimming cost V 6 bases and J 1 base, with 10 bases left between them. This CDR3 has 14 amino acids. Germline V gene lookup returns CDR1 LGHNT and CDR2 FRNRAP. The CDR3 sequence: CASGQGDSGNTIYF. CDR3 DNA: TGTGCTAGTGGCCAAGGAGATTCTGGAAACACCATATATTTT.

The rearrangement uses TRBV6-2 or TRBV6-3 and TRBJ1-2; 10 nucleotides match TRBD1. This CDR3 comprises 14 residues. Trimming at V came to 5 bases and at J to 4 bases, leaving 4 bases not matched to a gene. CDR1 and CDR2 (germline): MNHEY, SVGEGT. In nucleotides, the CDR3 is TGTGCCAGCAGTACCGGGACAGGGGTCTATGGCTACACCTTC. This translates into CASSTGTGVYGYTF.

The gene calls are TRBV6-4 and TRBJ1-6, with 9 positions matching TRBD1. In germline, CDR1 is MRHNA, CDR2 SNTAGT. The CDR3 contains 14 residues. After removal of 5 bases from V and 7 bases from J, the junction contained 3 bases not matched to a gene. CDR3 protein: CASSRDRENSPLHF. CDR3 in DNA: TGTGCCAGCAGTAGGGACAGGGAAAATTCACCCCTCCACTTT.

This chain uses TRBV30 with TRBJ1-1; 8 bases align to TRBD1. Trimming at V came to 3 bases and at J to 9 bases, leaving 9 bases not matched to a gene. The germline gives CDR1 GTSNPN, CDR2 SVGIG (reference sequence). This CDR3 region has 13 residues. As DNA, the CDR3 is TGTGCCTGGAGGGCGACAGGGGAAGAAAAAGCTTTCTTT. It yields the protein CAWRATGEEKAFF.

V usage is TRBV5-6 and J usage is TRBJ2-3; 7 bases agree with TRBD2. CDR3 length: 17 amino acids. V was clipped by 4 bases and J by 0 bases; unmatched bases: 11. The germline CDR1 and CDR2 sequences are SGHDT and YYEEEE. CDR3 DNA sequence: TGTGCCAGCAGCACCTTCCAACTAGCGATGAGCACAGATACGCAGTATTTT. Protein: CASSTFQLAMSTDTQYF.

The chain employs TRBV3-1 (or the pseudogene TRBV3-2) and TRBJ1-5; 9 bases are a match to TRBD1. The germline gives CDR1 LGHDT, CDR2 YNNKEL (reference sequence). This CDR3 is 16 amino acids long. V was clipped by 1 base and J by 5 bases; unmatched bases: 6. The CDR3 reads CASSQARGQGYQPQHF. The CDR3 region has the DNA TGTGCCAGCAGCCAAGCGAGGGGACAGGGATATCAGCCCCAGCATTTT.

This clone was seen once. The chain uses TRBV2 and TRBJ2-1, with 9 bases that match TRBD2. Germline CDR1 reads SNHLY; CDR2 reads FYNNEI. The trim removed 4 bases at V and 6 bases at J, leaving 7 bases unmatched. CDR3 length equals 15 residues. In DNA, the CDR3 is TGTGCCAGCAGTGTTCGGCTAGCGGGACTCAATGAGCAGTTCTTC. Its translation: CASSVRLAGLNEQFF. The entire variable domain, with the rest obtained from reference TRBV2 and TRBJ2-1, is as follows: EPEVTQTPSHQVTQMGQEVILRCVPISNHLYFYWYRQILGQKVEFLVSFYNNEISEKSEIFDDQFSVERPDGSNFTLKIRSTKLEDSAMYFCASSVRLAGLNEQFFGPGTRLTVL.

The V gene is TRBV4-1, the J gene TRBJ2-1, with 12 bases fitting TRBD2. This CDR3 comprises 19 residues. V was clipped by 1 base and J by 7 bases; unmatched bases: 14. Germline V gene sequence: CDR1 MGHRA, CDR2 YSYEKL. In DNA form, the CDR3 reads TGCGCCAGCAGCCAAGTTTGGCTAGCGGGAGGGCCGGTGATAAATGAGCAGTTCTTC. Protein sequence: CASSQVWLAGGPVINEQFF.

This clone was seen many times. Other DNA variants within this sample encode the same CDR3. The chain combines TRBV6-2 or TRBV6-3 with TRBJ2-7; 9 bases line up with TRBD2. Per the germline V gene, CDR1 is MNHEY and CDR2 is SVGEGT. Germline trimming cut 2 bases from V and 1 base from J; bases unmatched to any gene: 0. This CDR3 is 14 amino acids long. The CDR3 DNA is TGTGCCAGCAGTTACACTAGCGGGTCCTACGAGCAGTACTTC. It translates to CASSYTSGSYEQYF.

This clone was observed a few times. The germline gene is not matched at one end of the junction; a read error may be the cause. The V gene is TRBV19, the J gene TRBJ1-1; D call uncertain. In germline, CDR1 is LNHDA, CDR2 SQIVND (reference sequence). This CDR3 contains 13 residues. The CDR3 is CASSSRQNIPYVF. CDR3 DNA sequence: TGTGCCAGTAGTAGCCGCCAGAACATACCTTACGTCTTT.

A single count supports this clone. This sequence joins TRBV27 and TRBJ1-1; D not certain. The CDR3 runs 13 residues. V shed 5 bases and J shed 3 bases, with 10 bases lying between them. Germline CDR1 MNHEY, CDR2 SMNVEV (reference sequence). The CDR3 loop is CASSPRIYTEAFF. The CDR3 nucleotides are TGTGCCAGCAGTCCCAGAATTTACACTGAAGCTTTCTTT.

The chain has TRBV6-5 and TRBJ1-2; D call uncertain. Trimming left V 0 bases short and J 4 bases short, with 6 bases between. The CDR3 has 13 residues. CDR1 is MNHEY, CDR2 SVGAGI, per germline. DNA of the CDR3: TGTGCCAGCAGTTACTCGGTCAGCTATGGCTACACCTTC. Translating gives CASSYSVSYGYTF.

The rearrangement joins TRBV5-5 to TRBJ2-7; 7 bases agree with TRBD1. Germline assignment: CDR1 SGHKS and CDR2 YYEKEE (reference sequence). The trim removed 0 bases at V and 6 bases at J, leaving 12 bases unmatched. The CDR3 covers 16 residues. The chain's CDR3 is CASSLAVGDSFLEQYF. The DNA of the CDR3 is TGTGCCAGCAGCTTGGCGGTTGGGGACAGCTTTCTCGAGCAGTACTTC.

This clone showed up just a few times. The rearrangement links TRBV3-1 (or the pseudogene TRBV3-2) to TRBJ2-2; 7 bases are shared with TRBD1. V shed 2 bases and J 6 bases; nucleotides not matched to a gene: 9. The CDR3 is 16 residues long. The V gene's germline CDR1 is LGHDT and CDR2 YNNKEL (reference sequence). CDR3 region: CASSQPRAGGAGELFF. CDR3 sequence (DNA): TGTGCCAGCAGCCAACCCCGGGCAGGGGGTGCCGGGGAGCTGTTTTTT.

This chain's CDR3 is CASSQSAGEGYTF. The CDR3 DNA reads as TGTGCCAGCAGCCAAAGCGCAGGGGAGGGCTACACCTTC. This chain uses TRBV3-1 (or the pseudogene TRBV3-2) with TRBJ1-2; the D gene is possibly TRBD1 (6 bases). Germline lookup yields CDR1 LGHDT and CDR2 YNNKEL (reference sequence). The CDR3 spans 13 residues. Trimming removed 2 bases from V and 8 bases from J, with 12 bases in between.

V gene TRBV2 combines with J gene TRBJ2-2; D gene uncertain. The germline V gene encodes CDR1 SNHLY and CDR2 FYNNEI. The CDR3 is 14 amino acids. V gave up 5 bases and J gave up 4 bases, with 11 bases separating them. CDR3 region: CASSPLVATGELFF. The CDR3 nucleotides are TGTGCCAGCAGTCCCCTGGTAGCCACCGGGGAGCTGTTTTTT.

The CDR3 sequence: CAIIGVGGTEAFF. CDR3 DNA: TGTGCCATCATTGGGGTCGGGGGCACTGAAGCTTTCTTT. The chain combines TRBV10-3 with TRBJ1-1; maybe TRBD1 (5 bases). The CDR3 has 13 amino acids. The V end lost 7 bases, the J end lost 4 bases, and 13 bases lay between the germline ends. Per the germline V gene, CDR1 is ENHRY and CDR2 is SYGVKD.

This clone was observed once. V is TRBV24-1 and J is TRBJ2-1; D possibly corresponds to TRBD2 (5 bases). The CDR3 spans 13 residues. V was clipped by 4 bases and J by 9 bases, with 12 bases between them. The germline V gene encodes CDR1 KGHDR and CDR2 SFDVKD. The CDR3 DNA sequence: TGTGCCACCAGTGACCCACTAGTAATTGAGCAGTTCTTC. This encodes CATSDPLVIEQFF.

The V gene is TRBV25-1, the J gene TRBJ2-2; TRBD1 matches 7 bases. Germline assignment: CDR1 MGHDK and CDR2 SYGVNS. This CDR3 has 15 amino acids. V shed 7 bases, J shed 4 bases, and the junction held 9 bases outside the gene matches. In DNA, the CDR3 is TGTGCCAGCACTGGACAGGCTCGGGCCACCGGGGAGCTGTTTTTT. Translation gives CASTGQARATGELFF.

This clone has a single count. The V and J genes are TRBV24-1 and TRBJ2-2, with a tentative D call TRBD1 (5 bases). Per germline, CDR1 KGHDR and CDR2 SFDVKD. The ends were cut back, 3 bases at V and 4 bases at J, with 14 bases in the middle. This CDR3 spans 16 amino acids. The CDR3 DNA follows: TGTGCCACCAGTGATCCTGACAGCTCGCCCACCGGGGAGCTGTTTTTT. It translates to CATSDPDSSPTGELFF.

V and J are TRBV2 and TRBJ1-2; D ambiguous. Trimming took off 2 bases at V and 8 bases at J, with 12 bases between the two ends. CDR1 and CDR2 from the germline V gene are SNHLY and FYNNEI. The CDR3 consists of 13 residues. The CDR3 DNA sequence: TGTGCCAGCAGTGAAACGGGGTGGCGGGGCTACACCTTC. As protein: CASSETGWRGYTF.

The rearrangement joins TRBV30 to TRBJ2-1, with 7 bases matching TRBD2. V was pared by 2 bases and J by 6 bases, with 7 bases of the junction left unmatched. Germline assignment: CDR1 GTSNPN and CDR2 SVGIG (reference sequence). The CDR3 contains 14 residues. The DNA for the CDR3 is TGTGCCTGGAGTTGGACTAGTGTGGGCAATGAGCAGTTCTTC. Translated: CAWSWTSVGNEQFF.

This clone was seen only a few times. The chain joins TRBV19 to TRBJ1-6; D unclear. V lost 8 bases and J 12 bases, leaving 17 bases between the germline ends. Germline CDR1 is LNHDA and CDR2 is SQIVND (reference sequence). CDR3 length equals 13 residues. As DNA, the CDR3 is TGTGCCAGTCGTCCACCTGGAGGGAGACCCCTCCACTTT. This encodes CASRPPGGRPLHF.

J is TRBJ1-4 and V is TRBV6-1; D possibly corresponds to TRBD1 (5 bases). This CDR3 has 15 amino acids. Germline CDR1 MNHNS, CDR2 SASEGT. V lost 1 base and J lost 4, with 10 bases in between. The CDR3 DNA follows: TGTGCCAGCAGTGAAGGGGCAGGGTATAATGAAAAACTGTTTTTT. Translated, it gives CASSEGAGYNEKLFF.